What follows describes a single T cell receptor beta chain. The antigen is not known. Clones were sequenced by immunoSEQ multiplex PCR, and TCRdb holds only the in-frame ones, with some missing. This sample yields about 97,000 clones, of which about 95% are seen a single time; roughly 0.82% belongs to the top ten. Germline V CDR1 and CDR2: SEHNR, FQNEAQ (reference sequence). The CDR3 loop spans 13 amino acids. Trimming left V 5 bases short and J 5 bases short, with 12 bases between. This sample is part of a study of cytomegalovirus exposure and HLA in healthy donors. General study results and limits: Through in vitro validation, three CMV-associated chains were shown to be specific for CMV antigens.

The V and J genes are TRBV7-9 and TRBJ2-5, with a weak D call TRBD1 (6 bases). Material for sequencing was PBMCs. The receptor comes from a woman younger than 30 in good health and CMV-seronegative. CDR3 loop: CASSPDSWETQYF. CDR3 nucleotide sequence: TGTGCCAGCAGCCCGGACAGTTGGGAGACCCAGTACTTC.